The source of this TCR beta chain is a study of control samples from healthy donors and cancer patients. The table came from immunoSEQ multiplex PCR; TCRdb's copy has only in-frame clones and leaves some out. The table has about 100,000 clones, about 90% seen once. The CDR3 totals 14 residues. V trimming: 5 bases; J trimming: 5 bases; junction bases outside the gene matches: 7. Germline assignment: CDR1 LNHDA and CDR2 SQIVND (reference sequence). The sequence was collected from a woman between 45 and 60 years old in good health. The sequenced material came from blood. The V call is TRBV19, the J call TRBJ1-1, with 8 bases lining up with TRBD1. In DNA form, the CDR3 reads TGTGCCAGTAGTCCGCAGGGGGCGCTAACTGAAGCTTTCTTT. Encoded protein: CASSPQGALTEAFF.